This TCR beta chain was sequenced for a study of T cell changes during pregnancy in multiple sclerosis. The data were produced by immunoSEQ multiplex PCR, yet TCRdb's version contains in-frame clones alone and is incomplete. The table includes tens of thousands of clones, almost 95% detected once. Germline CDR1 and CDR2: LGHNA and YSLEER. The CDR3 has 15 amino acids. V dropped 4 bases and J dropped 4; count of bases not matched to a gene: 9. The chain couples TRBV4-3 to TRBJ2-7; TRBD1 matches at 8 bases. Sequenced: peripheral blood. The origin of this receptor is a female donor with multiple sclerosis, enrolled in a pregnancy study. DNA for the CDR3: TGCGCCAGCAGCCTCAGACAGGGGCGTGGGTACGAGCAGTACTTC. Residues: CASSLRQGRGYEQYF.